A single sample gave rise to the 21 T cell receptor beta chains below, sequenced in a study of beta chain features in type 1 diabetes. Which antigens these TCRs recognize remains unknown. The study reverse transcribed the entire isolated RNA, so it sequenced expressed TCRB transcripts. Clones were read by immunoSEQ multiplex PCR, and TCRdb kept only the in-frame ones, dropping some. The profile shows about 390,000 clones, about 10% of them singletons. The study's findings and limits: TCRB CDR3s were moderately but significantly shorter in Type 1 diabetes patients in all four CD4+ subsets.

What was sequenced was central memory CD4+ T cells from blood. These receptors originate from a young man with type 1 diabetes.

This clone was detected ten times or more. The genes are TRBV19 and TRBJ1-1; D gene unclear. Germline CDR1 LNHDA, CDR2 SQIVND (reference sequence). This CDR3 comprises 11 residues. Trimming removed 6 bases from V and 2 bases from J, with 4 bases in between. This chain's CDR3 is CASRINTEAFF. The CDR3, as DNA: TGTGCCAGTAGAATTAACACTGAAGCTTTCTTT. The full variable domain, in which reference TRBV19 and TRBJ1-1 provide the parts outside the CDR3, is DGGITQSPKYLFRKEGQNVTLSCEQNLNHDAMYWYRQDPGQGLRLIYYSQIVNDFQKGDIAEGYSVSREKKESFPLTVTSAQKNPTAFYLCASRINTEAFFGQGTRLTVV.

This clone was detected ten times or more. The chain recombines TRBV21-1 with TRBJ2-5; the table calls TRBD2, which could not be checked here. TRBV21-1 is a pseudogene locus. CDR3 length: 15 amino acids. The CDR3 DNA reads as TGTGCCAGCAGCCTAACCTTAAACCCCGGGGAGACCCAGTACTTC. Its translation is CASSLTLNPGETQYF.

V and J are TRBV19 and TRBJ1-5, with D tentatively TRBD1 (6 bases). Germline V gene sequence: CDR1 LNHDA, CDR2 SQIVND (reference sequence). CDR3 size: 16 residues. V dropped 3 bases and J dropped 2 bases, with 14 bases sitting between them. CDR3 DNA sequence: TGTGCCAGTAGTATGAGGGGGGGCGAGGGCAATCAGCCCCAGCATTTT. It translates to CASSMRGGEGNQPQHF.

The chain combines TRBV7-8 with TRBJ1-1; 7 bases agree with TRBD1. V was clipped by 4 bases and J by 11 bases; unmatched bases: 10. Germline-derived CDR1 and CDR2 are SGHVS and FQNEAQ. The CDR3 is made up of 13 amino acids. The CDR3: CASSSPTGVVAFF. The CDR3 coding sequence is TGTGCCAGCAGCTCACCAACAGGGGTTGTCGCTTTCTTT.

This chain uses TRBV6-5 with TRBJ2-7; D gene uncertain. Germline V gene lookup returns CDR1 MNHEY and CDR2 SVGAGI. Trimming removed 0 bases at V and 0 bases at J, with 12 bases between. This CDR3 has 16 amino acids. Written as DNA, the CDR3 is TGTGCCAGCAGTTACTCGTATAGGGCGAGCTCCTACGAGCAGTACTTC. Its protein product is CASSYSYRASSYEQYF.

The V gene is TRBV7-8, the J gene TRBJ1-5; D perhaps matches TRBD1 (5 bases). V was pared by 1 base and J by 5 bases, with 12 bases between. Per germline, CDR1 SGHVS and CDR2 FQNEAQ. The CDR3 extends over 15 amino acids. CDR3 DNA: TGTGCCAGCAGCTTAGGTCAGGGAATGTATCAGCCCCAGCATTTT. Protein sequence: CASSLGQGMYQPQHF.

This chain uses TRBV2 with TRBJ2-5, with 10 bases identical to TRBD1. Looked up from germline, CDR1 is SNHLY and CDR2 is FYNNEI. This CDR3 spans 17 amino acids. Trimming took 6 bases from V and 4 from J; bases not matched to a gene: 14. CDR3 DNA: TGTGCCAGCAGCCCTTTAATTCCGGGACAGGGGAGAGAGACCCAGTACTTC. It specifies CASSPLIPGQGRETQYF. The full variable domain, in which reference TRBV2 and TRBJ2-5 provide the parts outside the CDR3, is EPEVTQTPSHQVTQMGQEVILRCVPISNHLYFYWYRQILGQKVEFLVSFYNNEISEKSEIFDDQFSVERPDGSNFTLKIRSTKLEDSAMYFCASSPLIPGQGRETQYFGPGTRLLVL.

Only a few counts were recorded for this clone. The chain couples TRBV18 to TRBJ2-7; no firm D call. This CDR3 is built from 15 residues. CDR1 and CDR2 from the germline V gene are KGHSH and LQKENI. The V gene lost 3 bases and the J gene lost 6 bases, with 18 bases spanning the gap. CDR3 region: CASSPPSTSLGEQYF. The CDR3, as DNA: TGTGCCAGCTCACCCCCCAGCACAAGCCTCGGCGAGCAGTACTTC. Based on the CDR3 plus reference TRBV18 and TRBJ2-7, the full variable domain is NAGVMQNPRHLVRRRGQEARLRCSPMKGHSHVYWYRQLPEEGLKFMVYLQKENIIDESGMPKERFSAEFPKEGPSILRIQQVVRGDSAAYFCASSPPSTSLGEQYFGPGTRLTVT.

This clone was picked up a small number of times. This chain joins TRBV4-3 and TRBJ2-3; TRBD2 aligns across 8 bases. The CDR3 is made up of 15 amino acids. The germline V gene has CDR1 LGHNA and CDR2 YSLEER. Trimming removed 0 bases from V and 4 bases from J; junction bases left unmatched: 3. In DNA form, the CDR3 reads TGCGCCAGCAGCCAAGAACAGCGGGAGTCAGATACGCAGTATTTT. Its protein is CASSQEQRESDTQYF.

The chain combines TRBV11-2 with TRBJ2-3, with D maybe TRBD2 (6 bases). The CDR3 covers 13 residues. Germline V gives CDR1 SGHAT, CDR2 FQNNGV. V lost 10 bases and J lost 4, with 15 bases in between. In nucleotides, the CDR3 is TGTGCCACCCCTCGGGAGTCCGCAGATACGCAGTATTTT. Its protein product is CATPRESADTQYF.

This clone came up a few times. The chain joins TRBV6-6 to TRBJ1-2, with D uncertain. The germline gives CDR1 MNHNY, CDR2 SVGAGI (reference sequence). CDR3 length: 13 residues. Trimming shortened V by 6 bases and J by 4 bases, and 12 bases separated the two germline ends. Here the CDR3 reads CASSIDGGYGYTF. The CDR3 coding sequence is TGTGCCAGCAGCATCGACGGTGGCTATGGCTACACCTTC.

This clone appeared a few times. The chain uses TRBV29-1 and TRBJ1-1; no reliable D call. Trimming pared 5 bases from V and 0 bases from J, leaving 10 bases between. The V gene's germline CDR1 is SQVTM and CDR2 ANQGSEA. The CDR3 is 13 amino acids. As DNA, the CDR3 is TGCAGCGTTATCAGTTATCTGAACACTGAAGCTTTCTTT. Protein sequence: CSVISYLNTEAFF. Filled out from reference TRBV29-1 and TRBJ1-1, the complete variable domain reads SAVISQKPSRDICQRGTSLTIQCQVDSQVTMMFWYRQQPGQSLTLIATANQGSEATYESGFVIDKFPISRPNLTFSTLTVSNMSPEDSSIYLCSVISYLNTEAFFGQGTRLTVV.

The chain joins TRBV20-1 to TRBJ1-3, with D perhaps TRBD1 (5 bases). V shed 6 bases and J shed 7 bases, with 10 bases lying between them. Germline V gene lookup returns CDR1 DFQATT and CDR2 SNEGSKA (reference sequence). The CDR3 has 11 amino acids. CDR3 sequence reads: CSANRGNTIYF. Written as DNA, the CDR3 is TGCAGTGCGAACCGGGGGAACACCATATATTTT.

The V call is TRBV2, the J call TRBJ2-2, with D possibly TRBD2 on 6 matching bases. Germline V gene lookup returns CDR1 SNHLY and CDR2 FYNNEI. This CDR3 is 15 amino acids long. Trimming shortened V by 5 bases and J by 0 bases, and 10 bases separated the two germline ends. The CDR3 nucleotides read TGTGCCAGCAGTAGGCGACTAGCGAACACCGGGGAGCTGTTTTTT. Encoded protein: CASSRRLANTGELFF.

The chain is built from TRBV18 and TRBJ2-3, with D maybe TRBD1 (6 bases). The germline V gene has CDR1 KGHSH and CDR2 LQKENI. The CDR3 loop spans 14 amino acids. V lost 6 bases to trimming and J lost 0 bases, with 10 bases between them. CDR3 coding DNA: TGTGCCAGCTCCCAGACAGGTAGCACAGATACGCAGTATTTT. It is translated as CASSQTGSTDTQYF.

This clone appeared a few times. The chain recombines TRBV5-1 with TRBJ1-5; D is possibly TRBD1 (5 bases). The CDR3 is made up of 15 amino acids. Germline-derived CDR1 and CDR2 are SGHRS and YFSETQ. Trimming took 5 bases from V and 6 from J, leaving 18 bases between them. CDR3 residues: CASRGEGEGTQPQHF. CDR3 in DNA: TGCGCCAGCAGGGGGGAGGGTGAGGGCACTCAGCCCCAGCATTTT.

The chain carries TRBV6-1 and TRBJ2-2; TRBD2 might be the D (5 bases). The germline V gene encodes CDR1 MNHNS and CDR2 SASEGT. The V gene lost 4 bases and the J gene lost 6 bases, with 15 bases spanning the gap. This CDR3 contains 15 residues. DNA for the CDR3: TGTGCCAGCAGTGCCCGCTCAGCGGCTTCCGGGGAGCTGTTTTTT. It codes for CASSARSAASGELFF.

The table lists this clone with many counts. The chain has TRBV19 and TRBJ2-4; D might be TRBD2 (5 bases). There are 15 residues in the CDR3. Per germline, CDR1 LNHDA and CDR2 SQIVND (reference sequence). V gave up 5 bases and J gave up 6 bases, with 17 bases separating them. CDR3 DNA sequence: TGTGCCAGTAGTCGAGCCCTGGCGGGTGTAAACATTCAGTACTTC. Its translation: CASSRALAGVNIQYF.

The chain has TRBV19 and TRBJ2-7, with D possibly being TRBD1 (5 bases). The CDR3 runs 14 residues. The V and J ends lost 2 bases and 1 base respectively, with 9 bases between them. Germline values: CDR1 LNHDA, CDR2 SQIVND (reference sequence). For the CDR3, the DNA is TGTGCCAGTAGTATATCACAGGAGTCCTACGAGCAGTACTTC. As protein: CASSISQESYEQYF.

V and J are TRBV10-2 and TRBJ1-4, with D hard to call. The CDR3 extends over 13 amino acids. Germline lookup yields CDR1 WSHSY and CDR2 SAAADI. The germline V and J ends were trimmed by 8 bases and 3 bases, with 10 bases remaining between them. Here the CDR3 DNA reads TGCGCCAGCGTCCGGGAGCCTAATGAAAAACTGTTTTTT. Translating it yields CASVREPNEKLFF.

CDR3 DNA sequence: TGTGCCACCCGCCGGGACGCCAACAATGAGCAGTTCTTC. It is translated as CATRRDANNEQFF. The chain has TRBV6-5 and TRBJ2-1; either TRBD1 or TRBD2 may fit D (5 bases each). The CDR3 has 13 amino acids. CDR1 and CDR2 from the germline V gene are MNHEY and SVGAGI. Trimming stripped 10 bases from V and 5 bases from J, with 15 bases between.